This T cell receptor (beta chain) was documented in a study of T cells in Graves' hyperthyroidism and ophthalmopathy. At the level of the study: Peripheral blood collection took place at initial diagnosis, before any treatment.

Germline V gene data show CDR1 as MDHEN and CDR2 as SYDVKM. The CDR3 spans 13 residues. V shed 9 bases and J shed 2 bases, with 11 bases lying between them. TCR beta CDR3 sequences were amplified from RNA transcripts. First-round RT-PCR targeting the TCR CDR3 was performed with the HTBI primer set. TCRdb ran MiXCR on the multiplex PCR reads and lists one entry per CDR3 protein. The table has about 350,000 distinct CDR3 sequences, approximately 18% seen once. This clonotype was picked up many times. Sample: blood. The sequence derives from a woman younger than 45 with Graves' hyperthyroidism that later progressed to Graves' ophthalmopathy. The V call is TRBV28, the J call TRBJ2-4, with D unclear. The CDR3 sequence is CASIGQTKNIQYF. CDR3 nucleotide sequence: TGTGCCAGTATCGGGCAGACCAAAAACATTCAGTACTTC.